A single sample is the source of the 30 T cell receptor beta chains below, sequenced in a study of early T cells in non-severe SARS-CoV-2 infection. TCRdb re-called the 5' RACE reads with MiXCR, one entry per CDR3 protein. The sample consists of roughly 26,000 distinct CDR3 sequences, about 3.8% of them appearing once. The sample comprised whole blood. The receptors come from an adult who was a healthcare worker with PCR-confirmed SARS-CoV-2 infection or an uninfected control (not recorded which).

In its sample, this clonotype was seen many times. This chain links TRBV24-1 with TRBJ1-3, with D uncertain. Per the germline V gene, CDR1 is KGHDR and CDR2 is SFDVKD. The CDR3 sequence is 13 residues long. The ends were cut back, 12 bases at V and 0 bases at J, with 11 bases in the middle. The DNA of the CDR3 is TGTGCCCCGCTTTTGGTCTCTGGAAACACCATATATTTT. It specifies CAPLLVSGNTIYF.

The V call is TRBV7-6, the J call TRBJ2-3, with 8 bases identical to TRBD2. The CDR3 covers 16 residues. V lost 2 bases, J lost 4 bases, and 8 bases stayed unmatched. Germline-derived CDR1 and CDR2 are SGHVS and FNYEAQ. In nucleotides, the CDR3 is TGTGCCAGCAGCTTACAGAGCGGGAGCCCGCCAGATACGCAGTATTTT. Translation: CASSLQSGSPPDTQYF.

This clonotype was seen ten or more times. The V and J genes are TRBV29-1 and TRBJ1-3; D is uncertain. In germline, CDR1 is SQVTM, CDR2 ANQGSEA. Trimming pared 8 bases from V and 7 bases from J, leaving 15 bases between. This CDR3 contains 12 residues. CDR3 sequence (DNA): TGCAGCACCACCGAGGGTCCGAACACCATATATTTT. As protein: CSTTEGPNTIYF.

CDR3 sequence (DNA): TGTGCCAGCAGCTTCACCTTTAGACAGACCACAGATACGCAGTATTTT. This translates into CASSFTFRQTTDTQYF. The rearrangement links TRBV7-9 to TRBJ2-3; D perhaps matches TRBD1 (5 bases). Trimming shortened V by 3 bases and J by 2 bases, and 15 bases separated the two germline ends. Germline CDR1 and CDR2: SEHNR and FQNEAQ (reference sequence). The CDR3 loop spans 16 amino acids. The whole variable domain, filled in from reference TRBV7-9 and TRBJ2-3, reads DTGVSQNPRHKITKRGQNVTFRCDPISEHNRLYWYRQTLGQGPEFLTYFQNEAQLEKSRLLSDRFSAERPKGSFSTLEIQRTEQGDSAMYLCASSFTFRQTTDTQYFGPGTRLTVL.

This clonotype was recorded at least ten times. This chain uses TRBV7-2 with TRBJ2-7, with 8 bases matching TRBD1. J gave up 3 bases and V 5 bases, and 6 bases lay outside the gene matches. The CDR3 has 14 residues. Germline lookup yields CDR1 SGHTA and CDR2 FQGNSA. This CDR3 reads CASSPDRAIYEQYF. The CDR3 DNA is TGTGCCAGCAGCCCGGACAGGGCGATCTACGAGCAGTACTTC.

This clonotype was detected ten times or more. V usage is TRBV19 and J usage is TRBJ1-2, with D uncertain. Trimming left V 3 bases short and J 4 bases short, with 12 bases between. CDR1 LNHDA and CDR2 SQIVND come from the germline V gene (reference sequence). The length of the CDR3 is 14 residues. CDR3 protein: CASSMEGLPYGYTF. In DNA, the CDR3 is TGTGCCAGTAGTATGGAAGGCTTGCCCTATGGCTACACCTTC.

The chain has TRBV3-1 and TRBJ2-2, with 8 bases identical to TRBD2. Germline V CDR1 and CDR2: LGHDT, YNNKEL (reference sequence). V shed 0 bases and J 3 bases; nucleotides not matched to a gene: 6. The CDR3 runs 17 residues. CDR3 sequence (DNA): TGTGCCAGCAGCCAAGAGAGGGCTAGCGGGTACACCGGGGAGCTGTTTTTT. Amino acid sequence: CASSQERASGYTGELFF.

This clonotype was recorded at least ten times. The chain couples TRBV7-9 to TRBJ2-2; D remains unclear. The V gene lost 0 bases and the J gene lost 0 bases, with 14 bases spanning the gap. The CDR3 extends over 18 amino acids. CDR1 SEHNR and CDR2 FQNEAQ come from the germline V gene (reference sequence). CDR3 coding DNA: TGTGCCAGCAGCTTAGCGGTGACAAGCGTCGCGAACACCGGGGAGCTGTTTTTT. Translation gives CASSLAVTSVANTGELFF.

In this sample, this clonotype turned up a few times. V gene TRBV27 combines with J gene TRBJ2-2; D is unresolved. The V end lost 3 bases, the J end lost 8 bases, and 7 bases lay between the germline ends. CDR3 size: 12 residues. CDR1 is MNHEY, CDR2 SMNVEV, per germline (reference sequence). CDR3 region: CASSFLQGELFF. As DNA, the CDR3 is TGTGCCAGCAGTTTCTTACAGGGGGAGCTGTTTTTT.

This clonotype was detected many times. The CDR3 is CASSAQSGKTLHYEQYF. CDR3 in DNA: TGTGCCAGCAGCGCACAGTCAGGGAAAACTCTTCACTACGAGCAGTACTTC. The genes are TRBV6-5 and TRBJ2-7; possibly TRBD1 for D (5 bases). V dropped 6 bases and J dropped 3 bases, with 24 bases sitting between them. The CDR3 runs 17 residues. The germline gives CDR1 MNHEY, CDR2 SVGAGI.

This clonotype was observed a few times. The chain combines TRBV6-5 with TRBJ2-1; D not certain. This CDR3 comprises 13 residues. Trimming left V 4 bases short and J 6 bases short, with 10 bases between. Germline V gene sequence: CDR1 MNHEY, CDR2 SVGAGI. Here the CDR3 reads CASSSFYSNEQFF. The DNA of the CDR3 is TGTGCCAGCAGTTCATTCTACTCCAATGAGCAGTTCTTC.

This clonotype was seen a few times. The chain recombines TRBV10-2 with TRBJ2-7, with D tentatively TRBD2 (5 bases). The CDR3 is made up of 14 amino acids. V lost 8 bases and J 2 bases, leaving 16 bases between the germline ends. In germline, CDR1 is WSHSY, CDR2 SAAADI. CDR3 loop: CASGETYWTYEQYF. The CDR3 nucleotides are TGCGCCAGCGGGGAGACGTACTGGACCTACGAGCAGTACTTC.

Ten or more counts support this clonotype. The chain carries TRBV5-4 and TRBJ2-3; D uncertain. CDR1 SGHNT and CDR2 YYREEE come from the germline V gene (reference sequence). This CDR3 is built from 16 residues. V shed 1 base and J shed 0 bases, with 12 bases lying between them. The CDR3 sequence: CASSLRLRSSTDTQYF. The CDR3 DNA follows: TGTGCCAGCAGCTTGCGACTGCGGAGTAGCACAGATACGCAGTATTTT.

In this sample, this clonotype turned up many times. This chain links TRBV6-5 with TRBJ1-5; D unresolved. Per the germline V gene, CDR1 is MNHEY and CDR2 is SVGAGI. CDR3 length equals 13 residues. The V gene lost 5 bases and the J gene lost 4 bases, with 9 bases spanning the gap. The CDR3 sequence is CASSVVRNQPQHF. The CDR3 DNA is TGTGCCAGCAGTGTTGTCAGGAATCAGCCCCAGCATTTT.

This rearrangement joins TRBV5-1 to TRBJ2-2; D may correspond to TRBD1 or TRBD2 (6 bases each). The germline V and J ends were trimmed by 4 bases and 3 bases, with 10 bases remaining between them. Germline loops: CDR1 SGHRS, CDR2 YFSETQ. The CDR3 sequence is 14 residues long. CDR3 in amino acids: CASSPRGDTGELFF. DNA for the CDR3: TGCGCCAGCAGCCCGAGGGGGGACACCGGGGAGCTGTTTTTT.

This clonotype was recorded many times. This sequence joins TRBV15 and TRBJ1-4; the D gene is possibly TRBD1 (6 bases). V dropped 0 bases and J dropped 7 bases, with 12 bases sitting between them. Germline CDR1 is LNHNV and CDR2 is YYDKDF (reference sequence). This CDR3 spans 15 amino acids. CDR3 sequence: CATSRDGGPSEKLFF. CDR3 bases: TGTGCCACCAGCAGAGATGGGGGGCCTTCTGAAAAACTGTTTTTT.

This sequence joins TRBV12-3 or TRBV12-4 and TRBJ2-6; D remains ambiguous. V shed 0 bases and J shed 1 base, with 7 bases lying between them. There are 16 residues in the CDR3. The CDR3 DNA is TGTGCCAGCAGTTTAGCGCCCGGATCTGGGGCCAACGTCCTGACTTTC. Amino acid sequence: CASSLAPGSGANVLTF.

This clonotype was recorded many times. The chain recombines TRBV6-2 or TRBV6-3 with TRBJ2-1, with unresolved D. CDR1 and CDR2 (germline): MNHEY, SVGEGT. V was shortened by 1 base and J by 8 bases, with 9 bases between the two germline ends. The CDR3 length is 13 residues. The CDR3 sequence is CASSYFSEDEQFF. CDR3 DNA sequence: TGTGCCAGCAGTTACTTTAGTGAGGATGAGCAGTTCTTC.

This clonotype was detected ten times or more. The CDR3 sequence is CASSYKGTSALNEQFF. The CDR3 DNA sequence: TGTGCCAGCAGTTACAAAGGGACTAGCGCCCTCAATGAGCAGTTCTTC. The chain couples TRBV6-5 to TRBJ2-1; 10 bases map to TRBD2. The germline V gene encodes CDR1 MNHEY and CDR2 SVGAGI. V gave up 2 bases and J gave up 6 bases; unmatched junction bases: 7. The CDR3 length is 16 residues.

Regarding this clonotype: A much larger clone lies one base from this, so it may be a read error. V usage is TRBV12-3 or TRBV12-4 and J usage is TRBJ1-2, with D tentatively TRBD1 (6 bases). The V and J ends lost 3 bases and 7 bases respectively, with 15 bases between them. The CDR3 is 14 residues long. Written as DNA, the CDR3 is TGTGCCAGCAGTTTGGCAGGGGCACCGTGTGGCTACACCTTC. Its protein product is CASSLAGAPCGYTF.

This clonotype has at least ten counts. V gene TRBV7-3 combines with J gene TRBJ2-2; no clear D gene. Germline values: CDR1 SGHTA, CDR2 FQGTGA. CDR3 size: 13 residues. V was cut by 0 bases and J by 7 bases, with 6 bases left in between. In nucleotides, the CDR3 is TGTGCCAGCAGCTTAACGCTCGGCGGGGAGCTGTTTTTT. Translating gives CASSLTLGGELFF. Looking up the rest from reference TRBV7-3 and TRBJ2-2 gives the full variable domain: GAGVSQTPSNKVTEKGKYVELRCDPISGHTALYWYRQSLGQGPEFLIYFQGTGAADDSGLPNDRFFAVRPEGSVSTLKIQRTERGDSAVYLCASSLTLGGELFFGEGSRLTVL.

This clonotype was recorded many times. The chain links TRBV12-3 or TRBV12-4 to TRBJ2-2; tentatively, D is TRBD2 (5 bases). CDR3 length equals 14 residues. The ends were cut back, 6 bases at V and 1 base at J, with 9 bases in the middle. The CDR3 is CASSSDLNTGELFF. For the CDR3, the DNA is TGTGCCAGCAGCTCGGACTTGAACACCGGGGAGCTGTTTTTT.

The chain carries TRBV9 and TRBJ1-6; 7 bases fit TRBD1. The CDR3 is made up of 14 amino acids. The V segment lost 2 bases and the J segment 7 bases; nucleotides outside the gene matches: 3. Germline-derived CDR1 and CDR2 are SGDLS and YYNGEE. CDR3 DNA sequence: TGTGCCAGCAGCGTTCTGACAGGGAATTCACCCCTCCACTTT. This encodes CASSVLTGNSPLHF.

This clonotype appeared many times. This chain connects TRBV5-5 to TRBJ2-1; D unclear. Per the germline V gene, CDR1 is SGHKS and CDR2 is YYEKEE (reference sequence). This CDR3 has 14 residues. Trimming removed 5 bases from V and 7 bases from J, with 16 bases in between. This CDR3 is CASSLVWRTNEQFF. The CDR3 coding sequence is TGTGCCAGCAGTTTAGTTTGGAGAACGAATGAGCAGTTCTTC.

This clonotype occurred many times. The chain employs TRBV6-1 and TRBJ2-7; 8 bases fit TRBD1. This CDR3 contains 14 residues. V dropped 3 bases and J dropped 4; count of bases not matched to a gene: 5. Per germline, CDR1 MNHNS and CDR2 SASEGT. The CDR3 loop is CASSEPGGPYEQYF. DNA of the CDR3: TGTGCCAGCAGTGAGCCAGGGGGCCCTTACGAGCAGTACTTC.

Many counts were recorded for this clonotype. The rearrangement joins TRBV5-4 to TRBJ2-2, with D perhaps matching TRBD2 (5 bases). This CDR3 has 18 residues. Germline loops: CDR1 SGHNT, CDR2 YYREEE (reference sequence). Trimming stripped 0 bases from V and 2 bases from J, with 17 bases between. The CDR3 region is CASSLGSGPSINTGELFF. CDR3 in DNA: TGTGCCAGCAGCTTGGGAAGCGGACCTTCGATTAACACCGGGGAGCTGTTTTTT.

This clonotype appeared many times. This chain links TRBV7-9 with TRBJ1-4; TRBD1 agrees at 7 bases. This CDR3 has 14 amino acids. Germline V gene data show CDR1 as SEHNR and CDR2 as FQNEAQ (reference sequence). V was clipped by 8 bases and J by 8 bases; unmatched bases: 11. This CDR3 is CASGKTGADEKLFF. The CDR3, as DNA: TGTGCCAGCGGCAAAACAGGGGCCGACGAAAAACTGTTTTTT.

Ten or more counts support this clonotype. DNA for the CDR3: TGTGCCAGCAGGGGAGAGGGGGATTCACCCCTCCACTTT. Residues: CASRGEGDSPLHF. The rearrangement uses TRBV25-1 and TRBJ1-6; TRBD1 is a possible D gene (6 bases). Germline assignment: CDR1 MGHDK and CDR2 SYGVNS. The CDR3 is made up of 13 amino acids. The V and J ends lost 6 bases and 8 bases respectively, with 11 bases between them.

This clonotype was detected ten times or more. The V and J genes are TRBV7-6 and TRBJ2-5; a possible D gene is TRBD2 (6 bases). CDR1 SGHVS and CDR2 FNYEAQ come from the germline V gene. V was clipped by 2 bases and J by 5 bases, with 21 bases between them. This CDR3 contains 17 residues. CDR3 sequence: CASSLNSPGSLTETQYF. DNA for the CDR3: TGTGCCAGCAGCTTAAACTCCCCCGGGAGTCTCACGGAGACCCAGTACTTC.

By its share, this clonotype is medium-sized. V gene TRBV11-2 combines with J gene TRBJ2-7; D gene uncertain. The CDR3 spans 12 residues. The germline V and J ends were trimmed by 5 bases and 12 bases, with 17 bases remaining between them. Germline CDR1 is SGHAT and CDR2 is FQNNGV. CDR3: CASSPLIGRTYF. CDR3 DNA sequence: TGTGCCAGCAGCCCGTTGATTGGTAGGACGTACTTC.